This T cell receptor beta chain was recovered during a study of blood T cell repertoires in COVID-19. Study context: COVID-19 samples from acute and convalescent phases originated in the United States, Italy and Spain. In each case, the material was cDNA or gDNA derived from T cells, B-cell-depleted T cells, or PBMCs.

Trimming took 1 base from V and 0 from J, leaving 9 bases between them. Looked up from germline, CDR1 is SGHVS and CDR2 is FNYEAQ. There are 16 residues in the CDR3. In the study's own analysis: By means of reference gene primer amplification, nucleated cell counts were estimated. TCRdb's table, derived via immunoSEQ multiplex PCR, lists solely in-frame clones and lacks some. The DNA gave D and trimming, while V, J and clone size come from that table. This sample yields 110,000 to 150,000 clones, of which around 88% are seen a single time; about 1.5% belongs to the top ten. The chain joins TRBV7-6 to TRBJ2-2, with TRBD1 as a possible D gene (5 bases). Sequencing input: peripheral blood. The receptor was derived from a woman in her fifties or sixties with acute or convalescent COVID-19. The CDR3 is CASSLGAGPNTGELFF. CDR3 DNA sequence: TGTGCCAGCAGCTTAGGGGCAGGGCCGAACACCGGGGAGCTGTTTTTT.